This T cell receptor (beta chain) is drawn from a study of shared clonotypes between healthy human individuals. Background on the study: Every donor yielded three CD4 naive, three CD4 memory, two CD8 naive and one CD8 memory plate. The study's findings and limits: Sequencing depth was expected to affect clonotype sharing among donors. Generation of non-shared clonotypes was less probable than generation of clonotypes shared by all four donors.

On this clone itself: Its antigen remains unidentified.

The repertoire was sequenced with immunoSEQ multiplex PCR; TCRdb's copy has only in-frame clones and lacks some. Among roughly 1,800,000 clones, about 95% were seen once, and the ten largest hold roughly 1.2%. Trimming cost V 4 bases and J 0 bases, with 9 bases left between them. Germline V gene lookup returns CDR1 SNHLY and CDR2 FYNNEI. This CDR3 comprises 15 residues. Selected positively for CCR7 and CD45RO-negative, naive CD8 cells excluded terminally differentiated effector memory CD45RA+ cells. The sample taken for sequencing was naive CD8+ T cells sorted from blood. The sequence came from a man aged 18 to 29 in good health. The V call is TRBV2, the J call TRBJ1-4; D is unresolved. The CDR3 sequence is CASSGLDATNEKLFF. The CDR3 nucleotides are TGTGCCAGCAGTGGTCTGGATGCAACTAATGAAAAACTGTTTTTT.